Below are 27 T cell receptor beta chains sequenced from a single sample in a study of vaccination effects on CD4 cells after COVID-19. Profiled with immunoSEQ multiplex PCR; TCRdb holds only in-frame clones, not every one. The sample has approximately 70,000 clones, 65% to 80% seen once; the top ten hold more than 2%. Once cultured for roughly nine days, the cells underwent separation to obtain CD4+ T cells. Participants were vaccinated with two doses of either the BNT162b2 or mRNA-1273 vaccine. These receptors have no identified antigens. Sequenced material: CD4+ T cells from PBMCs cultured without peptide, taken after COVID-19 vaccination. The source is a human donor who received a COVID-19 vaccine.

This clone was seen a few times. The chain is built from TRBV5-1 and TRBJ2-7; D might be TRBD1 (6 bases). CDR3 length: 13 residues. The germline CDR1 and CDR2 sequences are SGHRS and YFSETQ. V was cut by 5 bases and J by 7 bases, with 16 bases left in between. The CDR3 here is CASRKRGSGEQYV. DNA of the CDR3: TGCGCCAGCAGGAAGAGGGGGTCGGGGGAGCAGTACGTC.

This chain connects TRBV6-2 or TRBV6-3 to TRBJ2-7, with 7 bases identical to TRBD1. CDR3 length: 15 amino acids. The germline CDR1 and CDR2 sequences are MNHEY and SVGEGT. V was pared by 0 bases and J by 4 bases, with 6 bases of the junction left unmatched. The CDR3 nucleotides read TGTGCCAGCAGTTACTCCAGGGGGACGCCGTACGAGCAGTACGTC. It is translated as CASSYSRGTPYEQYV.

This chain joins TRBV7-9 and TRBJ2-3, with D perhaps matching TRBD2 (5 bases). Germline V gives CDR1 SEHNR, CDR2 FQNEAQ (reference sequence). The CDR3 covers 13 residues. V lost 7 bases, J lost 1 base, and 9 bases lay in between. The CDR3 region is CASTPGGTDTQYF. The DNA for the CDR3 is TGTGCCAGCACCCCCGGGGGCACAGATACGCAGTATTTT.

This clone occurred once. This sequence joins TRBV3-1 (or the pseudogene TRBV3-2) and TRBJ2-5, with 8 positions matching TRBD1. Unmatched junction bases numbered 4, after V lost 0 bases and J lost 7 bases. This CDR3 region has 14 residues. Per germline, CDR1 LGHDT and CDR2 YNNKEL (reference sequence). CDR3: CASSQDRTGRTQYF. The CDR3 DNA reads TGTGCCAGCAGCCAAGATAGGACAGGGCGGACCCAGTACTTC.

The rearrangement links TRBV28 to TRBJ1-6; 8 bases align to TRBD1. Unmatched junction bases numbered 12, after V lost 7 bases and J lost 7 bases. The CDR3 spans 16 residues. Germline V lookup: CDR1 MDHEN, CDR2 SYDVKM. CDR3 sequence reads: CASKEWTGNLNSPLHF. The CDR3 nucleotides read TGTGCCAGCAAGGAGTGGACAGGGAATTTAAATTCACCCCTCCACTTT.

The chain has TRBV3-1 (or the pseudogene TRBV3-2) and TRBJ2-2; no reliable D call. Germline lookup yields CDR1 LGHDT and CDR2 YNNKEL (reference sequence). V gave up 5 bases and J gave up 9 bases, with 7 bases separating them. This CDR3 is built from 11 residues. The CDR3: CASSFSRELFF. CDR3 coding DNA: TGTGCCAGCAGCTTTAGTAGGGAGCTGTTTTTT.

The chain is built from TRBV14 and TRBJ1-2, with D unresolved. The CDR3 covers 15 residues. Trimming pared 1 base from V and 4 bases from J, leaving 13 bases between. Germline values: CDR1 SGHDN, CDR2 FVKESK. CDR3: CASSQAVGSSYGYTF. The DNA for the CDR3 is TGTGCCAGCAGCCAAGCGGTCGGCAGTTCCTATGGCTACACCTTC.

The CDR3 region has the DNA TGTGCCAGCTCACCGGGACTCCTTGAGACCCAGTACTTC. This encodes CASSPGLLETQYF. This chain uses TRBV18 with TRBJ2-5; D might be TRBD2 (6 bases). The germline V and J ends were trimmed by 3 bases and 5 bases, with 10 bases remaining between them. Germline CDR1 KGHSH, CDR2 LQKENI. The CDR3 contains 13 residues.

The chain carries TRBV30 and TRBJ2-2; D ambiguous. The V gene's germline CDR1 is GTSNPN and CDR2 SVGIG (reference sequence). V was pared by 0 bases and J by 7 bases, with 12 bases between. The CDR3 has 14 residues. CDR3 region: CAWSVRRSVGELFF. The CDR3 DNA follows: TGTGCCTGGAGTGTACGCAGGTCGGTCGGGGAGCTGTTTTTT.

This clone was seen just once. The chain couples TRBV5-5 to TRBJ1-1; TRBD1 aligns across 10 bases. The CDR3 is made up of 13 amino acids. V dropped 3 bases and J dropped 5; count of bases not matched to a gene: 1. The germline V gene has CDR1 SGHKS and CDR2 YYEKEE (reference sequence). The CDR3 coding sequence is TGTGCCAGCAGCTGGGACAGGGGAACTGAAGCTTTCTTT. Its translation is CASSWDRGTEAFF.

The chain links TRBV30 to TRBJ1-4; weak D call: TRBD1 (5 bases). The germline V gene encodes CDR1 GTSNPN and CDR2 SVGIG (reference sequence). This CDR3 contains 14 residues. Trimming cost V 0 bases and J 7 bases, with 12 bases left between them. The CDR3 bases are TGTGCCTGGAGTGTACGGAGGGACTTTGAAAAACTGTTTTTT. It specifies CAWSVRRDFEKLFF.

V is TRBV5-6 and J is TRBJ2-3, with 7 bases aligning to TRBD2. The CDR3 consists of 15 residues. Germline V lookup: CDR1 SGHDT, CDR2 YYEEEE. J was trimmed by 11 bases and V by 4 bases; bases with no gene match: 16. For the CDR3, the DNA is TGTGCCAGCAGCGCCTCGGGACTACTTACTGGTGGGCAGTATTTT. Amino acids: CASSASGLLTGGQYF. The variable domain in full, completed from reference TRBV5-6 and TRBJ2-3, reads DAGVTQSPTHLIKTRGQQVTLRCSPKSGHDTVSWYQQALGQGPQFIFQYYEEEERQRGNFPDRFSGHQFPNYSSELNVNALLLGDSALYLCASSASGLLTGGQYFGPGTRLTVL.

This chain links TRBV24-1 with TRBJ2-1; D gene uncertain. This CDR3 region has 14 residues. V lost 9 bases and J 8 bases, leaving 19 bases between the germline ends. Germline V gene sequence: CDR1 KGHDR, CDR2 SFDVKD. The CDR3 region is CATGSSLTAYEQFF. CDR3 in DNA: TGTGCCACCGGGTCGAGTCTTACTGCTTATGAGCAGTTCTTC.

The genes are TRBV7-2 and TRBJ1-3, with D unclear. There are 15 residues in the CDR3. Trimming pared 2 bases from V and 0 bases from J, leaving 8 bases between. The germline CDR1 and CDR2 sequences are SGHTA and FQGNSA. DNA for the CDR3: TGTGCCAGCAGCTTATCAGACGCCTCTGGAAACACCATATATTTT. This codes for CASSLSDASGNTIYF.

The rearrangement links TRBV3-1 (or the pseudogene TRBV3-2) to TRBJ1-1; D ambiguous. Trimming pared 1 base from V and 5 bases from J, leaving 5 bases between. This CDR3 is 12 amino acids long. The V gene's germline CDR1 is LGHDT and CDR2 YNNKEL (reference sequence). The CDR3 DNA sequence: TGTGCCAGCAGCCAAGTCCCGACTGAAGCTTTCTTT. Protein sequence: CASSQVPTEAFF.

Only a few counts were recorded for this clone. The V gene is TRBV28, the J gene TRBJ1-1; TRBD1 is a possible D gene (5 bases). From germline, CDR1 is MDHEN and CDR2 SYDVKM. V lost 5 bases and J lost 1, with 14 bases in between. CDR3 length: 15 residues. The DNA for the CDR3 is TGTGCCAGCAGTCTCCCAGGGACGGGGAACACTGAAGCTTTCTTT. Its translation: CASSLPGTGNTEAFF.

The gene calls are TRBV5-1 and TRBJ2-1; tentative D call: TRBD2 (5 bases). Trimming stripped 2 bases from V and 0 bases from J, with 9 bases between. The CDR3 is made up of 15 amino acids. The V gene's germline CDR1 is SGHRS and CDR2 YFSETQ. CDR3 sequence: CASSFWRSSYNEQFF. Written as DNA, the CDR3 is TGCGCCAGCAGCTTCTGGAGGAGCTCCTACAATGAGCAGTTCTTC.

This clone was seen once. This chain uses TRBV6-5 with TRBJ2-4; 9 nucleotides agree with TRBD1. CDR3 size: 13 residues. Germline assignment: CDR1 MNHEY and CDR2 SVGAGI. With V trimmed by 8 bases and J by 5 bases, 4 bases remained unmatched. CDR3 DNA: TGTGCCAGCGGGAGGGACAGGGAAAACATTCAGTACTTC. The encoded protein is CASGRDRENIQYF.

This clone came up a few times. This chain joins TRBV6-2 or TRBV6-3 and TRBJ1-5; perhaps TRBD1 as D (5 bases). This CDR3 is 17 amino acids long. The V gene's germline CDR1 is MNHEY and CDR2 SVGEGT. Between the trimmed V and J ends, which lost 6 bases and 4 bases, there was a span of 22 bases. The CDR3 nucleotides are TGTGCCAGCAGCCCTATGGATGGGGGACGGGAAAATCAGCCCCAGCATTTT. Translating gives CASSPMDGGRENQPQHF.

The chain joins TRBV5-1 to TRBJ1-1, with D perhaps matching TRBD1 (5 bases). Germline CDR1 reads SGHRS; CDR2 reads YFSETQ. CDR3 length: 14 residues. Between the trimmed V and J ends, which lost 4 bases and 5 bases, there was a span of 15 bases. The CDR3: CASSPSGGETEAFF. The CDR3 coding sequence is TGCGCCAGCAGCCCCTCCGGGGGGGAAACTGAAGCTTTCTTT.

A note on this clone: Other DNA sequences in this specimen translate into the identical CDR3. This chain joins TRBV27 and TRBJ1-1, with TRBD1 as a possible D gene (6 bases). This CDR3 is built from 14 residues. Germline CDR1 is MNHEY and CDR2 is SMNVEV (reference sequence). Trimming took off 6 bases at V and 2 bases at J, with 13 bases between the two ends. The CDR3 is CASSRIGGNTEAFF. The CDR3 region has the DNA TGTGCCAGCAGCCGTATAGGGGGAAACACTGAAGCTTTCTTT.

The rearrangement uses TRBV24-1 and TRBJ2-5; 8 positions agree with TRBD2. J gave up 4 bases and V 2 bases, and 5 bases lay outside the gene matches. The V gene's germline CDR1 is KGHDR and CDR2 SFDVKD. The length of the CDR3 is 15 residues. DNA of the CDR3: TGTGCCACCAGTGATTCGGGCCGGGGGGGAGAGACCCAGTACTTC. This translates into CATSDSGRGGETQYF.

V usage is TRBV24-1 and J usage is TRBJ2-5, with a weak D call TRBD1 (6 bases). The CDR3 is 15 amino acids. Germline lookup yields CDR1 KGHDR and CDR2 SFDVKD. Trimming took 2 bases from V and 5 from J, leaving 14 bases between them. The CDR3 DNA follows: TGTGCCACCAGTGATTCCAAGGGGGTAGGTGAGACCCAGTACTTC. It is translated as CATSDSKGVGETQYF.

This clone came up a few times. The J gene is TRBJ1-5, the V gene TRBV19; possible D gene TRBD1, 6 bases. CDR1 is LNHDA and CDR2 is SQIVND in the germline V gene (reference sequence). The length of the CDR3 is 14 residues. The germline V and J ends were trimmed by 7 bases and 0 bases, with 10 bases remaining between them. The CDR3 DNA follows: TGTGCCAGTATCGGACAGTATAGCAATCAGCCCCAGCATTTT. This encodes CASIGQYSNQPQHF.

The gene calls are TRBV7-3 and TRBJ2-5, with a weak D call TRBD2 (6 bases). Germline CDR1 reads SGHTA; CDR2 reads FQGTGA. Between the trimmed V and J ends, which lost 2 bases and 5 bases, there was a span of 12 bases. The CDR3 is made up of 14 amino acids. The CDR3: CASSLGRRGETQYF. The CDR3 nucleotides are TGTGCCAGCAGCTTAGGGAGGCGGGGCGAGACCCAGTACTTC.

The chain links TRBV5-1 to TRBJ2-1; the match to TRBD2 covers 8 bases. The CDR3 consists of 15 residues. Germline V lookup: CDR1 SGHRS, CDR2 YFSETQ. Unmatched junction bases numbered 8, after V lost 0 bases and J lost 9 bases. Here the CDR3 reads CASSLDGSGVTEQFF. The CDR3 coding sequence is TGCGCCAGCAGCTTGGATGGTAGCGGGGTGACTGAGCAGTTCTTC.

This clone was seen a handful of times. V gene TRBV19 combines with J gene TRBJ1-4; D perhaps matches TRBD1 (5 bases). Trimming removed 6 bases from V and 8 bases from J, with 10 bases in between. The CDR3 has 12 amino acids. Germline V lookup: CDR1 LNHDA, CDR2 SQIVND (reference sequence). The CDR3 spells CASRGLEEKLFF. CDR3 coding DNA: TGTGCCAGTAGGGGGCTAGAGGAAAAACTGTTTTTT.